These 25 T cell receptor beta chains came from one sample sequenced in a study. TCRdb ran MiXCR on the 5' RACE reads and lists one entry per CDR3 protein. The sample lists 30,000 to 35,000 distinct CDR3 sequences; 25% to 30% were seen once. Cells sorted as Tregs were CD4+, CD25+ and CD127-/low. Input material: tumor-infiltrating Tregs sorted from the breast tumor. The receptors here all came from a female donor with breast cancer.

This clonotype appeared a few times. The CDR3 loop reads CATRPRAGGYYEQYF. The CDR3 DNA follows: TGTGCCACCCGCCCACGTGCAGGGGGGTACTACGAGCAGTACTTC. This chain joins TRBV6-5 and TRBJ2-7, with TRBD1 as a possible D gene (7 bases). Trimming took 10 bases from V and 3 from J, leaving 22 bases between them. The CDR3 extends over 15 amino acids. Germline V CDR1 and CDR2: MNHEY, SVGAGI.

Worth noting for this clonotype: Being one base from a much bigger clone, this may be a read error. CDR3 bases: TGTGCCAGCAGCTCAGGACAGGGATTGGATGGCTACACCTTC. As protein: CASSSGQGLDGYTF. The J gene is TRBJ1-2, the V gene TRBV7-2; TRBD1 matches 8 bases. CDR1 and CDR2 from the germline V gene are SGHTA and FQGNSA. The CDR3 is made up of 14 amino acids. V was clipped by 4 bases and J by 6 bases; unmatched bases: 7.

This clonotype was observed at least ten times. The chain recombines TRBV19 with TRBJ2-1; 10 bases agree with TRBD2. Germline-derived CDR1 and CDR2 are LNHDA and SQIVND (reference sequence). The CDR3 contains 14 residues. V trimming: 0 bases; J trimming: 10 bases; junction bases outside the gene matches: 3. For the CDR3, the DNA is TGTGCCAGTAGTATAGACCTAGCGGGAGTGGAGCAGTTCTTC. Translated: CASSIDLAGVEQFF.

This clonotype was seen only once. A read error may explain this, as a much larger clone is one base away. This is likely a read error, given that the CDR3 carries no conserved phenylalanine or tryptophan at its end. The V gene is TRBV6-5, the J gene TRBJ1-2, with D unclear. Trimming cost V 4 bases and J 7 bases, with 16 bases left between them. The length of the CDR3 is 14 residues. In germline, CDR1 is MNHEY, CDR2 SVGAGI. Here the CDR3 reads CASSFGITPIGYTS. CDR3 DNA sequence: TGTGCCAGCAGTTTTGGTATAACGCCCATTGGCTACACCTCC.

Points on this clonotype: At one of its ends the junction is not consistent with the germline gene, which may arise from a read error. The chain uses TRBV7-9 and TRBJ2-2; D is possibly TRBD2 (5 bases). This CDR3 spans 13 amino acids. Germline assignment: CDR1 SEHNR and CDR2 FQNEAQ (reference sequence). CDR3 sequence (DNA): TGTGCCAGCAGCCTCGCGGGCACCGTGGAGCTGTTTTTT. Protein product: CASSLAGTVELFF.

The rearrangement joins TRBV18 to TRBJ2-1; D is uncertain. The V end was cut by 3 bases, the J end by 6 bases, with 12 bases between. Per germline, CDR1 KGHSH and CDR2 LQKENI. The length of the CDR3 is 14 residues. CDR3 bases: TGTGCCAGCTCACCTCTAGAGCCGAGCAATGAGCAGTTCTTC. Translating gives CASSPLEPSNEQFF.

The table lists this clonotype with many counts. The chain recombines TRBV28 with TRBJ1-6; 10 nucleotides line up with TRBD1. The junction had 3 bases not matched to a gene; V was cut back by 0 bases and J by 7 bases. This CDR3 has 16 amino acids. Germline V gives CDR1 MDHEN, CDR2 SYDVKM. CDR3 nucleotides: TGTGCCAGCAGTTTATGGGGACAGGGGAGGAATTCACCCCTCCACTTT. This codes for CASSLWGQGRNSPLHF.

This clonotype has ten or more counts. This CDR3 is CASSPGWGLNTEAFF. As DNA, the CDR3 is TGTGCCAGCAGCCCGGGTTGGGGCTTGAACACTGAAGCTTTCTTT. The V and J genes are TRBV7-9 and TRBJ1-1, with D possibly TRBD1 on 5 matching bases. V dropped 5 bases and J dropped 0 bases, with 13 bases sitting between them. Per the germline V gene, CDR1 is SEHNR and CDR2 is FQNEAQ (reference sequence). The CDR3 runs to 15 residues. The full variable domain, rest sourced from reference TRBV7-9 and TRBJ1-1, is DTGVSQNPRHKITKRGQNVTFRCDPISEHNRLYWYRQTLGQGPEFLTYFQNEAQLEKSRLLSDRFSAERPKGSFSTLEIQRTEQGDSAMYLCASSPGWGLNTEAFFGQGTRLTVV.

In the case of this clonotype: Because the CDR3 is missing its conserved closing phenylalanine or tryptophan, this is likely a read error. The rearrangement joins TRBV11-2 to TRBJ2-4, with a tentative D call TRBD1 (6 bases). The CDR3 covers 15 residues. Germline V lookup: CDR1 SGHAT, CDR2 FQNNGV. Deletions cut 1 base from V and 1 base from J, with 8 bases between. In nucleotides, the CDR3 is TGTGCCAGCAGCTTAGCAGGGGCTGCCAAAAACATTCAGTACCTC. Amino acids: CASSLAGAAKNIQYL.

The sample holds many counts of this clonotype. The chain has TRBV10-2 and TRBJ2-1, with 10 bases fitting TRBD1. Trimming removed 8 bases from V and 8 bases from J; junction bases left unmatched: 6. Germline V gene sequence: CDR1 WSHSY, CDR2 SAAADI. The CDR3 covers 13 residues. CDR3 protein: CASRDRGRYEQFF. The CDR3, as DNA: TGCGCCAGCCGGGACAGGGGCCGCTATGAGCAGTTCTTC.

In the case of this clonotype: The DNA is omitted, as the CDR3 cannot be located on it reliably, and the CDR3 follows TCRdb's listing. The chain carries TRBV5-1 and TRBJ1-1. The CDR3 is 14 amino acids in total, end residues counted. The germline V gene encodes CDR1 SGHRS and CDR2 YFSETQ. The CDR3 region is CASSFGRGNTEASF.

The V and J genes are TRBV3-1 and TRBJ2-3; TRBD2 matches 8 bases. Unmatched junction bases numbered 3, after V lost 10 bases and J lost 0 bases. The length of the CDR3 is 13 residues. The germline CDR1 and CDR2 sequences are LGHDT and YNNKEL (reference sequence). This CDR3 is CATQRGSTDTQYF. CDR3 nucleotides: TGTGCCACCCAGCGGGGGAGCACAGATACGCAGTATTTT.

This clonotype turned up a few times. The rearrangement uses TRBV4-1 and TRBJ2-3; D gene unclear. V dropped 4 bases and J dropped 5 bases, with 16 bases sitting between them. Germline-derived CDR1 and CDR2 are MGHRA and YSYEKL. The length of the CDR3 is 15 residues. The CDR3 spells CASSPHGALGDTQYF. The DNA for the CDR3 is TGCGCCAGCAGCCCCCACGGAGCTTTGGGAGATACGCAGTATTTT.

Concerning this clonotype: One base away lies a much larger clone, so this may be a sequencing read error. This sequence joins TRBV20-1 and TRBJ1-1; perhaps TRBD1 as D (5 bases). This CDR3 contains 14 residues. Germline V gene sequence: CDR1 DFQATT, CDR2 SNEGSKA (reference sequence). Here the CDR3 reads CSAGDKGMGPEAFF. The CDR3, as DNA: TGCAGTGCTGGAGATAAGGGGATGGGCCCTGAAGCTTTCTTT.

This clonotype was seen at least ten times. CDR3 sequence reads: CASARLPYSYNEQFF. The CDR3 DNA sequence: TGTGCCAGCGCCCGGCTCCCGTACTCCTACAATGAGCAGTTCTTC. V usage is TRBV2 and J usage is TRBJ2-1; D is unresolved. CDR3 length: 15 residues. The germline V and J ends were trimmed by 8 bases and 0 bases, with 14 bases remaining between them. Germline assignment: CDR1 SNHLY and CDR2 FYNNEI.

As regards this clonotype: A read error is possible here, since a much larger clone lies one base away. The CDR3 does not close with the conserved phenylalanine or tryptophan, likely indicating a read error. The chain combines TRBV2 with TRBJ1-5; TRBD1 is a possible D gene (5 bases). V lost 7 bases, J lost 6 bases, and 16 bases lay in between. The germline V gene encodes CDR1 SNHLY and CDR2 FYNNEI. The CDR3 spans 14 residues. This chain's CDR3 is CASKGGGVSQPQHL. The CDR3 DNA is TGTGCCAGCAAAGGTGGAGGGGTTTCTCAGCCCCAGCATCTT.

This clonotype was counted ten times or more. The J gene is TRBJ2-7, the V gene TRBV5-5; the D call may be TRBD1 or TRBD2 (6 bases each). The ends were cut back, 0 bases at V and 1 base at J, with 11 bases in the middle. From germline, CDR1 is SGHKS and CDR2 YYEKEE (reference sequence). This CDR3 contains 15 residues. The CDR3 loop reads CASSLGGAASYEQYF. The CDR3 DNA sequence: TGTGCCAGCAGCTTGGGGGGGGCCGCTTCCTACGAGCAGTACTTC.

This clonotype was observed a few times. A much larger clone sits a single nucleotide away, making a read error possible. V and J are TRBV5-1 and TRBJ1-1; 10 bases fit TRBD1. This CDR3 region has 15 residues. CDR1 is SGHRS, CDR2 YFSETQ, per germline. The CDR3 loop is CASSPSRQGASEAYF. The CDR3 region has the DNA TGCGCCAGCAGCCCCAGCCGACAGGGGGCCTCTGAAGCTTACTTT.

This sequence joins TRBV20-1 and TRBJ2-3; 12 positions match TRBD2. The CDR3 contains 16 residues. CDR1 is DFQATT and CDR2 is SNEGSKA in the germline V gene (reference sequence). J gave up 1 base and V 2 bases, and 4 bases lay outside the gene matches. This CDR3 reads CSARKTSGSRTDTQYF. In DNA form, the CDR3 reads TGCAGTGCTAGAAAGACTAGCGGGAGCCGCACAGATACGCAGTATTTT.

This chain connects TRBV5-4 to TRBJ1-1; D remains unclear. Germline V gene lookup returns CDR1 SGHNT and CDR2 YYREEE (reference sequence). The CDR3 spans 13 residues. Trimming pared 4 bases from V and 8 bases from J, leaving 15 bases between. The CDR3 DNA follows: TGTGCCAGCAGCCTCGGACCTGGCCTCGAAGCTTTCTTT. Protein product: CASSLGPGLEAFF.

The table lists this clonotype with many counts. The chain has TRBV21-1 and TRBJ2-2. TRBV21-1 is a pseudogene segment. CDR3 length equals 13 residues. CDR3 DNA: TGTGCCAGCAGCACCGAAGACACCGGGGAGCTGTTTTTT. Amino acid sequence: CASSTEDTGELFF.

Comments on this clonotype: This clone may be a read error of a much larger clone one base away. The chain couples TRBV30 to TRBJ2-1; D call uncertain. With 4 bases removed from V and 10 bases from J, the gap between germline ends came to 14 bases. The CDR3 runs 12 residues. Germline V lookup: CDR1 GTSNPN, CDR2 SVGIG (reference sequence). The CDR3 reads CAWKHTTWEQFF. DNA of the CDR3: TGTGCCTGGAAACACACTACCTGGGAGCAGTTCTTC.

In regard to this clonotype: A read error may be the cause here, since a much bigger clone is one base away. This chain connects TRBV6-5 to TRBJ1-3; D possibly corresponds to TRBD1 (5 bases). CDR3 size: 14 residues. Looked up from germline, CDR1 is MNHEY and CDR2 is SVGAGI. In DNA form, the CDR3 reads TGTGCCGGCAGTGCCCAGGGCTCTGGAAACACCATATATTTT. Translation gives CAGSAQGSGNTIYF.

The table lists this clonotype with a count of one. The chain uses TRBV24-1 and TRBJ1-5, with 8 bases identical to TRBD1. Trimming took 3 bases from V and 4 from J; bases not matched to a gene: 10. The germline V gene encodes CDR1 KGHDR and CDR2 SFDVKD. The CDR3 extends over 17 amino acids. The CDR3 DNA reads TGTGCCACCAGTGATCCTCCAACAGGGGGAAAGAATCAGCCCCAGCATTTT. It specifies CATSDPPTGGKNQPQHF.

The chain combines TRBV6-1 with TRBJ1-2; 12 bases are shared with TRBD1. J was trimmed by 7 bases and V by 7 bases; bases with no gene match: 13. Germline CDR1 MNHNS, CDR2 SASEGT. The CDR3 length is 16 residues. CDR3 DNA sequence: TGTGCCAGCACCCGGCTGGCGGGACAGGGGGCCTTTGGCTACACCTTC. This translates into CASTRLAGQGAFGYTF.